The 16 T cell receptor beta chains presented below share a single source sample, sequenced in a study of control samples from healthy donors and cancer patients. Only in-frame clones appear in the TCRdb table, and some are missing; sequencing was by immunoSEQ multiplex PCR. Here the sample spans 120,000 to 150,000 clones, just under 95% being singletons. The sample taken for sequencing was blood. These receptor sequences come from a man younger than 45 in good health.

The gene calls are TRBV28 and TRBJ2-4; 11 nucleotides agree with TRBD2. V trimming: 6 bases; J trimming: 5 bases; junction bases outside the gene matches: 3. Germline V lookup: CDR1 MDHEN, CDR2 SYDVKM. The CDR3 runs to 14 residues. The CDR3 sequence is CASRTSGNENIQYF. The CDR3 nucleotides are TGTGCCAGCAGGACTAGCGGGAATGAAAACATTCAGTACTTC.

The V gene is TRBV18, the J gene TRBJ2-1; no firm D call. The CDR3 loop spans 13 amino acids. The germline V gene has CDR1 KGHSH and CDR2 LQKENI. The V end lost 6 bases, the J end lost 1 base, and 7 bases lay between the germline ends. The CDR3 coding sequence is TGTGCCAGCTCGAACTTTTCCTACAATGAGCAGTTCTTC. Translation gives CASSNFSYNEQFF.

V usage is TRBV7-2 and J usage is TRBJ2-1; 11 bases agree with TRBD2. With V trimmed by 5 bases and J by 2 bases, 5 bases remained unmatched. The CDR3 contains 16 residues. CDR1 SGHTA and CDR2 FQGNSA come from the germline V gene. The CDR3 sequence: CASSKLAGEPYNEQFF. The CDR3 bases are TGTGCCAGCAGCAAACTAGCGGGAGAACCCTACAATGAGCAGTTCTTC.

V gene TRBV28 combines with J gene TRBJ1-1; D is undetermined. CDR3 size: 12 residues. V dropped 4 bases and J dropped 7 bases, with 10 bases sitting between them. Germline assignment: CDR1 MDHEN and CDR2 SYDVKM. CDR3 sequence reads: CASSSQINEAFF. The CDR3 DNA reads as TGTGCCAGCAGTTCACAGATAAATGAAGCTTTCTTT.

The chain joins TRBV4-3 to TRBJ2-3; D is unclear. Trimming removed 4 bases at V and 6 bases at J, with 8 bases between. Germline CDR1 LGHNA, CDR2 YSLEER. The CDR3 contains 12 residues. The CDR3 sequence: CASSLDGDTQYF. The CDR3 DNA follows: TGCGCCAGCAGCCTTGACGGGGATACGCAGTATTTT.

This clone was recorded only once. The CDR3 protein is CASSLRFGELFF. CDR3 nucleotides: TGTGCCAGCAGTTTAAGGTTTGGGGAGCTGTTTTTT. The chain employs TRBV28 and TRBJ2-2; the D is unclear. Germline assignment: CDR1 MDHEN and CDR2 SYDVKM. This CDR3 has 12 residues. The ends were cut back, 2 bases at V and 8 bases at J, with 6 bases in the middle.

This chain links TRBV2 with TRBJ1-5; D is unclear. V was clipped by 6 bases and J by 2 bases, with 11 bases between them. Germline CDR1 reads SNHLY; CDR2 reads FYNNEI. The CDR3 totals 14 residues. In DNA, the CDR3 is TGTGCCAGCAGGGTCGCCGGCGGCAATCAGCCCCAGCATTTT. Translated: CASRVAGGNQPQHF. The entire variable domain, with the rest obtained from reference TRBV2 and TRBJ1-5, is as follows: EPEVTQTPSHQVTQMGQEVILRCVPISNHLYFYWYRQILGQKVEFLVSFYNNEISEKSEIFDDQFSVERPDGSNFTLKIRSTKLEDSAMYFCASRVAGGNQPQHFGDGTRLSIL.

The J gene is TRBJ2-1, the V gene TRBV7-9; TRBD2 matches 13 bases. This CDR3 contains 15 residues. Germline V gene data show CDR1 as SEHNR and CDR2 as FQNEAQ (reference sequence). The V segment lost 5 bases and the J segment 7 bases; nucleotides outside the gene matches: 5. CDR3 DNA sequence: TGTGCCAGCAGCCCCGGGACTAGCGGGAAGAATGAGCAGTTCTTC. Protein product: CASSPGTSGKNEQFF.

This clone was recorded a few times. The chain carries TRBV21-1 and TRBJ2-5; the D call TRBD1 from the table was never checked on the DNA. TRBV21-1 is reported as a pseudogene. The CDR3 has 14 amino acids. The CDR3 here is CASSKYQRGKTQYF. In DNA form, the CDR3 reads TGTGCCAGCAGCAAATATCAAAGGGGAAAGACCCAGTACTTC.

This rearrangement joins TRBV7-2 to TRBJ2-3; no reliable D call. CDR3 length: 13 residues. The V end lost 4 bases, the J end lost 6 bases, and 11 bases lay between the germline ends. CDR1 SGHTA and CDR2 FQGNSA come from the germline V gene. This chain's CDR3 is CASSSSHGDTQYF. DNA for the CDR3: TGTGCCAGCAGCTCCTCACACGGGGATACGCAGTATTTT.

The chain joins TRBV7-9 to TRBJ2-5; D gene ambiguous. The CDR3 extends over 14 amino acids. The germline V gene encodes CDR1 SEHNR and CDR2 FQNEAQ (reference sequence). The ends were cut back, 3 bases at V and 1 base at J, with 9 bases in the middle. The CDR3 reads CASSFQDPQETQYF. Written as DNA, the CDR3 is TGTGCCAGCAGCTTCCAGGACCCCCAAGAGACCCAGTACTTC.

J is TRBJ2-7 and V is TRBV6-2 or TRBV6-3; 7 positions agree with TRBD1. This CDR3 spans 14 amino acids. Per germline, CDR1 MNHEY and CDR2 SVGEGT. Trimming took 2 bases from V and 2 from J; bases not matched to a gene: 3. The CDR3 protein is CASSYGQGAYEQYF. The CDR3 DNA reads TGTGCCAGCAGTTACGGGCAGGGGGCCTACGAGCAGTACTTC.

This sequence joins TRBV30 and TRBJ2-1; possible D gene TRBD2, 5 bases. Germline assignment: CDR1 GTSNPN and CDR2 SVGIG (reference sequence). CDR3 size: 12 residues. V was shortened by 0 bases and J by 9 bases, with 9 bases between the two germline ends. This CDR3 reads CAWSVIASEQFF. CDR3 DNA sequence: TGTGCCTGGAGTGTAATAGCGAGTGAGCAGTTCTTC.

The rearrangement links TRBV19 to TRBJ1-2; no firm D call. The germline CDR1 and CDR2 sequences are LNHDA and SQIVND (reference sequence). CDR3 length: 14 residues. Between the trimmed V and J ends, which lost 5 bases and 4 bases, there was a span of 14 bases. This CDR3 is CASSVRRESYGYTF. CDR3 sequence (DNA): TGTGCCAGTAGTGTCCGGAGAGAGTCCTATGGCTACACCTTC.

V gene TRBV24-1 combines with J gene TRBJ2-1; 10 positions agree with TRBD1. The V segment lost 2 bases and the J segment 7 bases; nucleotides outside the gene matches: 4. This CDR3 spans 15 amino acids. Germline loops: CDR1 KGHDR, CDR2 SFDVKD. The CDR3 sequence: CATSDWDRGSNEQFF. The DNA of the CDR3 is TGTGCCACCAGTGATTGGGACAGGGGATCTAATGAGCAGTTCTTC.

V usage is TRBV2 and J usage is TRBJ1-5; D remains ambiguous. This CDR3 spans 14 amino acids. Trimming cost V 6 bases and J 0 bases, with 9 bases left between them. Looked up from germline, CDR1 is SNHLY and CDR2 is FYNNEI. The CDR3, as DNA: TGTGCCAGCAGAGTCACACATAGCAATCAGCCCCAGCATTTT. Translated: CASRVTHSNQPQHF.